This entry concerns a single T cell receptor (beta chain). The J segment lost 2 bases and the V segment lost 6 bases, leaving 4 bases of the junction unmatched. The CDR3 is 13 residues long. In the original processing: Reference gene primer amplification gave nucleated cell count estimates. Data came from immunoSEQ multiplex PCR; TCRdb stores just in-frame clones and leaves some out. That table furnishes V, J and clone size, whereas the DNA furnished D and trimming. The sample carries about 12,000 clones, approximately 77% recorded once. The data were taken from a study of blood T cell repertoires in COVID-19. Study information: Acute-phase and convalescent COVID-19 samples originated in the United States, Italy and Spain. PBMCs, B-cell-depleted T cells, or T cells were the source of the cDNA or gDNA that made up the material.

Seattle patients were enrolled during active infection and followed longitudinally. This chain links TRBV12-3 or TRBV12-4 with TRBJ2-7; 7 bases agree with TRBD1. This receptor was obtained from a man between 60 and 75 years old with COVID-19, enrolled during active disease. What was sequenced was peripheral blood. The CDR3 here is CASRGTAPYEQYF. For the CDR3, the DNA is TGTGCCAGCAGAGGGACAGCCCCCTACGAGCAGTACTTC.